This passage covers 9 T cell receptor beta chains from one sample sequenced in a study of T cell responses to AZD1222 COVID-19 vaccine. Assay used: immunoSEQ multiplex PCR; TCRdb lists only in-frame clones, some missing. The profile shows around 120,000 clones, 80% to 95% of them singletons. The starting material was peripheral blood, obtained 28 days after the second AZD1222 dose. These receptors originate from an adult who received the AZD1222 COVID-19 vaccine.

The chain carries TRBV27 and TRBJ2-5; TRBD1 is a possible D gene (6 bases). The CDR3 extends over 13 amino acids. Germline V gives CDR1 MNHEY, CDR2 SMNVEV (reference sequence). Trimming pared 10 bases from V and 3 bases from J, leaving 15 bases between. The CDR3 nucleotides are TGTGCCAACCTCCGGGACAAAGAAGAGACCCAGTACTTC. This codes for CANLRDKEETQYF.

The chain employs TRBV16 and TRBJ2-7, with D possibly matching TRBD1 (6 bases). The CDR3 is 13 residues long. Germline lookup yields CDR1 KGHSY and CDR2 FQNENV. V was clipped by 5 bases and J by 2 bases, with 10 bases between them. CDR3 residues: CASSVDRTYEQYF. As DNA, the CDR3 is TGTGCCAGCAGCGTGGACAGAACCTACGAGCAGTACTTC.

As DNA, the CDR3 is TGTGCCAGCAGCAAAGCGGTAGTGGTATGGGACAGGGGTCACGAAAAACTGTTTTTT. Its protein is CASSKAVVVWDRGHEKLFF. The chain uses TRBV21-1 and TRBJ1-4; the D call TRBD1 from the table was never checked on the DNA. TRBV21-1 is deemed a pseudogene. CDR3 size: 19 residues.

As concerns this clone: The sample has other DNA sequences that encode this CDR3 too. The chain is built from TRBV16 and TRBJ1-5; 9 nucleotides line up with TRBD1. CDR1 and CDR2 (germline): KGHSY, FQNENV. The CDR3 consists of 15 residues. Germline trimming cut 0 bases from V and 4 bases from J; bases unmatched to any gene: 1. CDR3 sequence reads: CASSQSGQGNQPQHF. The CDR3 DNA sequence: TGTGCCAGCAGCCAATCGGGACAGGGAAATCAGCCCCAGCATTTT. The whole variable domain, filled in from reference TRBV16 and TRBJ1-5, reads GEEVAQTPKHLVRGEGQKAKLYCAPIKGHSYVFWYQQVLKNEFKFLISFQNENVFDETGMPKERFSAKCLPNSPCSLEIQATKLEDSAVYFCASSQSGQGNQPQHFGDGTRLSIL.

The chain employs TRBV6-6 and TRBJ1-4; 9 nucleotides align to TRBD1. CDR3 length equals 16 residues. V was clipped by 6 bases and J by 5 bases; unmatched bases: 10. Germline V gene data show CDR1 as MNHNY and CDR2 as SVGAGI (reference sequence). CDR3 DNA sequence: TGTGCCAGCAGCCACCGGTCGGGACAGGGAAATGAAAAACTGTTTTTT. Protein: CASSHRSGQGNEKLFF.

The genes are TRBV27 and TRBJ1-1; the D gene is possibly TRBD1 (5 bases). V lost 6 bases and J 5 bases, leaving 13 bases between the germline ends. The CDR3 is made up of 13 amino acids. The germline gives CDR1 MNHEY, CDR2 SMNVEV (reference sequence). The CDR3: CASSTGGRTEAFF. In DNA form, the CDR3 reads TGTGCCAGCAGCACGGGGGGGAGAACTGAAGCTTTCTTT.

The chain combines TRBV11-2 with TRBJ2-1, with D perhaps matching TRBD1 (6 bases). CDR1 and CDR2 from the germline V gene are SGHAT and FQNNGV. V was trimmed by 4 bases and J by 7 bases, leaving 17 bases between them. The CDR3 has 15 residues. The CDR3 reads CASSSGQPRVNEQFF. The DNA for the CDR3 is TGTGCCAGCAGCTCAGGACAGCCCAGGGTGAATGAGCAGTTCTTC.

This clone was found once. Written as DNA, the CDR3 is TGTGCCAGCAGCGACCACAGGGGGTTTGTAGTTTCAGATACGCAGTATTTT. Its translation: CASSDHRGFVVSDTQYF. The chain couples TRBV9 to TRBJ2-3, with 8 bases fitting TRBD1. CDR3 length: 17 amino acids. V gave up 3 bases and J gave up 4 bases; unmatched junction bases: 13. Germline assignment: CDR1 SGDLS and CDR2 YYNGEE.

V gene TRBV28 combines with J gene TRBJ2-3, with TRBD2 matching over 11 bases. In germline, CDR1 is MDHEN, CDR2 SYDVKM. V shed 5 bases, J shed 4 bases, and the junction held 8 bases outside the gene matches. The CDR3 is 16 amino acids. CDR3 loop: CASSNIAGGGPDTQYF. CDR3 DNA: TGTGCCAGCAGTAACATAGCGGGAGGGGGCCCAGATACGCAGTATTTT.